The sequence of this T cell receptor beta chain was determined in a study of breast tumors, draining lymph nodes, adjacent tissues. The CDR3 is made up of 16 amino acids. CDR1 SQVTM and CDR2 ANQGSEA come from the germline V gene. In TCRdb, the multiplex PCR reads were re-called with MiXCR into one record per CDR3 protein. This table has over 150,000 distinct CDR3 sequences, 30% to 35% appearing once. Axillary draining lymph nodes of breast cancer patients supplied the node samples. This clonotype was picked up a small number of times. This may stem from a read error, because a much larger clone lies one nucleotide away.

The J gene is TRBJ1-2, the V gene TRBV29-1; weak D call: TRBD1 (6 bases). This sequence was found in a female donor with breast cancer. Some clones in this sample may be carry-over from other donors' samples. Sequencing input: axillary lymph node tissue. The CDR3 is CGVGPNTGSSNYGYTF. In DNA form, the CDR3 reads TGCGGCGTTGGCCCCAACACAGGGTCTTCTAACTATGGCTACACCTTC.